This TCR beta chain was identified in a study of OX40 agonist ivuxolimab in advanced cancers. Study-wide background: Males comprised approximately 84% of the group, whose mean age was approximately 60 years (range roughly 20 to 85).

Profiled with immunoSEQ multiplex PCR; TCRdb holds only in-frame clones, not every one. In the table there are around 100,000 clones, about 91% of which are singletons. The TCR was taken from an adult with an advanced solid tumor such as melanoma, head and neck, liver or kidney cancer. The specimen was CD4+ or CD8+ T cells sorted from blood, collected in a trial of the OX40 agonist ivuxolimab.

Written as DNA, the CDR3 is TGTGCCACCAGCAGAGTGGCGGTGGGGGGCTACACCTTC. Translating gives CATSRVAVGGYTF. The rearrangement uses TRBV15 and TRBJ1-2; no reliable D call. V was trimmed by 1 base and J by 8 bases, leaving 11 bases between them. Germline V CDR1 and CDR2: LNHNV, YYDKDF (reference sequence). This CDR3 has 13 residues.